These T cell receptor beta chains were read from a single sample in a study of regulatory T cells in long-lasting Graves disease. TCRdb used MiXCR to reprocess the multiplex PCR reads, holding one entry per CDR3 protein. The sample lists some 410,000 distinct CDR3 sequences, about 15% seen once, with around 11% in the top ten. This sample also appeared in a second study, on T cells in Graves' hyperthyroidism and ophthalmopathy.

The material was peripheral blood mononuclear cells (PBMCs), obtained at new diagnosis, from a patient treated with antithyroid drugs. The receptor set was obtained from a woman aged 25 to 39 with Graves disease. Both conserved end residues are part of each CDR3. The D gene is left open where the match is weak. Some rows mark clone size as missing; the rest say once, few, many or name a class of expanded clone.

v_gene	j_gene	d_gene	abundance	CDR3nt	CDR3aa
TRBV28	TRBJ1-2	.	many	TGTGCCAGCAGTCCCGTCCCCGATGGCTACACCTTC	CASSPVPDGYTF
TRBV25-1	TRBJ2-2	TRBD2	.	TGTGCCAGCAGTGCCTCTAGCGGGAGGGCCAGAACCGGGGAGCTGTTTTTT	CASSASSGRARTGELFF
TRBV20-1	TRBJ2-1	.	.	TGCAGTGCTAGATCCCGGGGCTCCTACAATGAGCAGTTCTTC	CSARSRGSYNEQFF
TRBV7-3	TRBJ2-1	.	many	TGTGCCAGCAGCTTAAGGCCGGACTCCTACAATGAGCAGTTCTTC	CASSLRPDSYNEQFF
TRBV18	TRBJ2-2	.	many	TGTGCCAGCTCACCATACCCCGACGGGGAGCTGTTTTTT	CASSPYPDGELFF
TRBV20-1	TRBJ1-1	.	many	TGCAGTGCTAGAGATCCGGGATTAGGCGGGAGCGAAAGAGCTTTCTTT	CSARDPGLGGSERAFF
TRBV28	TRBJ1-2	.	many	TGTGCCAGCGGGGGGTACTATGGCTACACCTTC	CASGGYYGYTF
TRBV7-6	TRBJ1-1	.	many	TGTGCCAGCAGCGTTAGTCTCCGGGGACACACTGAAGCTTTCTTT	CASSVSLRGHTEAFF
TRBV28	TRBJ2-7	.	few	TGTGCCAGCCGCGAGTCCTACGGGCAGTACTTC	CASRESYGQYF
TRBV18	TRBJ2-7	TRBD2	many	TGTGCCAGCTCACCATCTAGCGGGAGGGCCTACGAGCAGTACTTC	CASSPSSGRAYEQYF
TRBV28	TRBJ1-3	.	.	TGTGCCAGCAGTTTCACAGGGACTGGAAACACCATATATTTT	CASSFTGTGNTIYF
TRBV24-1	TRBJ2-2	.	few	TGTGCCACCAGTGATGACACAGGATACACCGGGGAGCTGTTTTTT	CATSDDTGYTGELFF
TRBV9	TRBJ1-1	.	few	TGTGCCAGCAGCGTCTCCGGACAGCCTAACACTGAAGCTTTCTTT	CASSVSGQPNTEAFF
TRBV14	TRBJ2-7	.	few	TGTGCCAGCAGCCAAATTAAGCGAGAGCAGTACTTC	CASSQIKREQYF
TRBV2	TRBJ1-1	.	many	TGTGCCAGCAGTGAACCCCGTAAGGTCCCTGAACCTTTCTTT	CASSEPRKVPEPFF
TRBV19	TRBJ2-3	.	few	TGTGCCAGTAGTATCTTAGATACGCAGTATTTT	CASSILDTQYF
TRBV20-1	TRBJ2-7	.	many	TGCAGTGCGAAGCCAGGAGGGAACACCTACGAGCAGTACTTC	CSAKPGGNTYEQYF
TRBV7-2	TRBJ2-7	TRBD2	many	TGTGCCAGCAGCTTAGGGGGACTAGCGGGAGACGAGCAGTACTTC	CASSLGGLAGDEQYF
TRBV29-1	TRBJ2-7	.	few	TGCAGCGTTGGGGAAGGGGGAGTCTACGAGCAGTACTTC	CSVGEGGVYEQYF
TRBV15	TRBJ1-2	TRBD1	few	TGTGCCACCAGCAGCTTCATCGGGACAGCCTATGGCTACACCTTC	CATSSFIGTAYGYTF
TRBV27	TRBJ1-2	.	many	TGTGCCAGCAGTCCCTACGAGCCCGCGACTAACTATGGCTACACCTTC	CASSPYEPATNYGYTF
TRBV6-5	TRBJ1-5	.	.	TGTGCCAGCAGATTACTCGCCCGGGAACGTCAGCCCCAGCATTTT	CASRLLARERQPQHF
TRBV27	TRBJ2-5	.	many	TGTGCCAGCAGTTCACCGGGACCGTTGGAGACCCAGTACTTC	CASSSPGPLETQYF
TRBV6-5	TRBJ2-7	TRBD2	many	TGTGCCAGCAGTTACTCTTTTCGGACTAGCGGGAGGCTGGCCTACGAGCAGTACTTC	CASSYSFRTSGRLAYEQYF
TRBV7-9	TRBJ2-7	.	.	.	CASSFYICSAARETSYEQYF
TRBV4-1	TRBJ2-5	.	few	TGCGCCAGCAGCCTCCGAGGGCCGGGATACCAAGAGACCCAGTACTTC	CASSLRGPGYQETQYF
TRBV6-1	TRBJ1-1	TRBD1	few	TGTGCCAGCATCCGAAACGGACAGGGGAGCACTGAAGCTTTCTTT	CASIRNGQGSTEAFF
TRBV27	TRBJ2-7	TRBD1	many	TGTGCCAGCAGTCCCGGGACAGGGGGTTCCTACGAGCAGTACTTC	CASSPGTGGSYEQYF
TRBV7-9	TRBJ2-5	TRBD2	few	TGTGCCAGCGCCCCCCCGGGTCTAGCGGGAGTAGAGACCCAGTACTTC	CASAPPGLAGVETQYF
TRBV6-1	TRBJ1-1	.	.	TGTGCCAGCAGAGGTCCTTGGCCCCCTGAAGCTTTCTTT	CASRGPWPPEAFF
TRBV7-2	TRBJ2-1	.	many	TGTGCCAGCAGCTCCCGGGTAGGGTATGAGCAGTTCTTC	CASSSRVGYEQFF
TRBV7-2	TRBJ1-2	.	many	TGTGCCAGCAGCCAAGACACCTTTTATGGCTACACCTTC	CASSQDTFYGYTF
TRBV5-1	TRBJ2-2	.	many	TGCGCCAGCAGCTTGGGCGAATCCGGGGAGCTGTTTTTT	CASSLGESGELFF
TRBV14	TRBJ2-5	TRBD2	few	TGTGCCAGCAGCCAAGCAACGGAGGGGTTAGCGGGAGTTCTGGAGACCCAGTACTTC	CASSQATEGLAGVLETQYF
TRBV6-2/TRBV6-3	TRBJ1-2	.	.	TGTGCCAGCAGTTCCGACCGATATGGCTACACCTTC	CASSSDRYGYTF
TRBV7-2	TRBJ1-1	.	few	TGTGCCAGCAGGCCGCCGGGCGCCGGGTACACTGAAGCTTTCTTT	CASRPPGAGYTEAFF
TRBV7-2	TRBJ2-3	.	.	TGTGCCAGCAGCTTGGCCGGGGCCACAGGTACGCAGTATTTT	CASSLAGATGTQYF
TRBV24-1	TRBJ1-2	.	many	TGTGCCACCAGTGATTTCGACAGTGGCTACACCTTC	CATSDFDSGYTF
TRBV6-1	TRBJ2-2	.	many	TGTGCCGCCTCCGCTCAAGACCGATCGAACACCGGGGAGCTGTTTTTT	CAASAQDRSNTGELFF
TRBV3-1	TRBJ1-1	.	many	TGTGCCAGCAGCCAGAGGGTGGGGCCGAGGAACACTGAAGCTTTCTTT	CASSQRVGPRNTEAFF
TRBV6-1	TRBJ1-1	.	many	TGTGCCAGCAGCATAGGACTCCTGGACACTGAAGCTTTCTTT	CASSIGLLDTEAFF
TRBV3-1	TRBJ2-2	.	many	TGTGCCAGCAGCTGGACCAGGACCGGGGAGCTGTTTTTT	CASSWTRTGELFF
TRBV5-5	TRBJ2-7	.	few	TGTGCCAGCAGCTTGGCCCCACGGGACGAGCAGTACTTC	CASSLAPRDEQYF
TRBV25-1	TRBJ2-1	.	few	TGTGCCAGCAGTGATCACGCCCGACAGTCCAGCGAGCAGTTCTTC	CASSDHARQSSEQFF
TRBV12-3/TRBV12-4	TRBJ1-5	.	many	TGTGCCAGCAGTTGGGGGCCCGATAATCAGCCCCAGCATTTT	CASSWGPDNQPQHF
TRBV27	TRBJ2-7	.	many	TGTGCCAGCAGTTTTGTGGGGGAGATGACAGGCGAGCAGTACTTC	CASSFVGEMTGEQYF
TRBV27	TRBJ2-3	.	.	TGTGCCAGCAGTCTGGACAGTTTTGGCACAGATACGCAGTATTTT	CASSLDSFGTDTQYF
TRBV2	TRBJ1-2	.	many	TGTGCCAGCAGTTTTGGCAGGGACGATGGCTACACCTTC	CASSFGRDDGYTF
TRBV20-1	TRBJ2-2	.	.	TGCAGTGCTAGGTCGGGGACGGGAACTTACTTCGCCGGGGAGCTGTTTTTT	CSARSGTGTYFAGELFF
TRBV11-2	TRBJ2-2	.	many	TGTGCCAGCAGCTTAGTAAGCGGGTCTCTGACCGGGGAGCTGTTTTTT	CASSLVSGSLTGELFF
TRBV20-1	TRBJ2-1	.	many	TGCAGTGCTTGGGAGGGGGGTTCACCCTACAATGAGCAGTTCTTC	CSAWEGGSPYNEQFF
TRBV6-5	TRBJ2-3	.	many	TGTGCCAGCAGTTACTCTGGGGTGGCCGGGGGAGACACAGATACGCAGTATTTT	CASSYSGVAGGDTDTQYF
TRBV7-9	TRBJ1-2	.	many	TGTGCCAGCAATCAAGGCGAGGTCCAAGGCTACACCTTC	CASNQGEVQGYTF
TRBV6-5	TRBJ1-1	.	many	TGTGCCAGCGTTACCCCGGGATCTAACACTGAAGCTTTCTTT	CASVTPGSNTEAFF
TRBV11-2	TRBJ2-1	TRBD2	many	TGTGCCAGCAGAGAACCGGGACTAGCGGGAGATCGGAGGCAGTTCTTC	CASREPGLAGDRRQFF
TRBV28	TRBJ2-2	.	many	TGTGCCAGCAGTTTATTCCCTTCGGCCGGGGAGCTGTTTTTT	CASSLFPSAGELFF
TRBV15	TRBJ2-7	TRBD1	many	TGTGCCACCAGCACACGCCGGACAGGGCTCTACGAGCAGTACTTC	CATSTRRTGLYEQYF
TRBV12-3/TRBV12-4	TRBJ2-3	TRBD2	many	TGTGCCAGCAGTATCTTGACTAGCAGAGATACGCAGTATTTT	CASSILTSRDTQYF
TRBV28	TRBJ2-7	TRBD2	many	TGTGCCAGCAGTCCTGGGACTATTACCTACGAGCAGTACTTC	CASSPGTITYEQYF
TRBV27	TRBJ2-7	TRBD2	many	TGTGCCAGCAGTAGGAGCCCGCCGGGACTAGCGGGGAACTCCTACGAGCAGTACTTC	CASSRSPPGLAGNSYEQYF